This T cell receptor beta chain was captured by sequencing in a study of shared clonotypes between healthy human individuals. General study results and limits: Against clonotypes common to all four donors, non-shared ones had lower generation probabilities.

In regard to this clone: No antigen is known for it.

The germline gives CDR1 SEHNR, CDR2 FQNEAQ (reference sequence). This CDR3 contains 14 residues. V was cut by 6 bases and J by 4 bases, with 15 bases left in between. Study processing details: Junction-only sequences without quality scores were provided by ImmunoSEQ, so filtering was different. TCRdb's table, derived via immunoSEQ multiplex PCR, lists solely in-frame clones and lacks some. The V and J calls and the clone size are those of that table, but D and trimming were determined from the DNA. This sample has fewer than 2.5 million clones; 93% occur once, and the top ten carry 0.36%. Sequences were obtained from naive CD4+ T cells from PBMCs. Subset noted: CD45RA+ positively selected. The rearrangement links TRBV7-9 to TRBJ2-5; D tentatively reads TRBD1 or TRBD2 (5 bases each). The origin of this receptor is a man aged 18 to 30 in good health. Some clones in this sample may be carry-over from other donors' samples. CDR3 nucleotides: TGTGCCAGCAGTCACGAGGGAAGGGGAGAGACCCAGTACTTC. It encodes CASSHEGRGETQYF. Supplemented by reference TRBV7-9 and TRBJ2-5, the full variable domain reads DTGVSQNPRHKITKRGQNVTFRCDPISEHNRLYWYRQTLGQGPEFLTYFQNEAQLEKSRLLSDRFSAERPKGSFSTLEIQRTEQGDSAMYLCASSHEGRGETQYFGPGTRLLVL.